Below are 9 T cell receptor beta chains sequenced from a single sample in a study of technical replicates of blood from several donors. Only in-frame clones appear in the TCRdb table, and some are missing; sequencing was by immunoSEQ multiplex PCR. There are around 67,000 clones in the sample; nearly 97% occur only once, and about 0.22% lies in the top ten. Sequencing was carried out using T cells isolated from PBMCs. Receptors were obtained from a human donor in good health.

The chain uses TRBV30 and TRBJ2-1, with TRBD2 as a possible D gene (6 bases). V was clipped by 4 bases and J by 2 bases, with 21 bases between them. Germline lookup yields CDR1 GTSNPN and CDR2 SVGIG (reference sequence). The CDR3 sequence is 17 residues long. DNA of the CDR3: TGTGCCTGGAAGCCCCCTGGGGTAGCGGCCCCCTACAATGAGCAGTTCTTC. Protein sequence: CAWKPPGVAAPYNEQFF.

This clone has just one count. The J gene is TRBJ2-1, the V gene TRBV4-1; D uncertain. V lost 4 bases and J 0 bases, leaving 19 bases between the germline ends. The CDR3 sequence is 18 residues long. Germline CDR1 and CDR2: MGHRA and YSYEKL. CDR3 sequence (DNA): TGCGCCAGCAGCCCCCAGTATAGGTCGGAGAGCTCCTACAATGAGCAGTTCTTC. Its translation: CASSPQYRSESSYNEQFF.

There are a few counts of this clone. The chain recombines TRBV5-1 with TRBJ2-7; 7 nucleotides align to TRBD2. The germline CDR1 and CDR2 sequences are SGHRS and YFSETQ. CDR3 length: 14 amino acids. Trimming removed 5 bases from V and 1 base from J; junction bases left unmatched: 6. The CDR3 loop is CASSPRGGSYEQYF. The DNA of the CDR3 is TGCGCCAGCAGTCCGAGGGGAGGGTCCTACGAGCAGTACTTC.

J is TRBJ2-1 and V is TRBV7-7, with 9 bases matching TRBD2. The CDR3 spans 13 residues. The V gene end was trimmed by 3 bases and the J gene end by 8 bases; junction bases not matched to a gene: 2. CDR1 and CDR2 (germline): SSHAT, FNYEAQ (reference sequence). CDR3 in amino acids: CASSFSGSDEQFF. The CDR3 nucleotides read TGTGCCAGCAGCTTTAGCGGGAGCGATGAGCAGTTCTTC.

To note about this clone: The same CDR3 also results from other DNA sequences found in this sample. This chain joins TRBV28 and TRBJ2-7, with D maybe TRBD1 (5 bases). Germline V gene data show CDR1 as MDHEN and CDR2 as SYDVKM. V was clipped by 4 bases and J by 5 bases, with 6 bases between them. The CDR3 sequence is 11 residues long. DNA of the CDR3: TGTGCCAGCAGTTCCAGGGACGAGCAGTACTTC. Protein sequence: CASSSRDEQYF.

The rearrangement links TRBV6-1 to TRBJ2-7, with D tentatively TRBD1 (6 bases). Per the germline V gene, CDR1 is MNHNS and CDR2 is SASEGT. V lost 2 bases and J lost 2, with 13 bases in between. This CDR3 is built from 15 residues. CDR3 in amino acids: CASSEWTAVTYEQYF. CDR3 nucleotides: TGTGCCAGCAGTGAATGGACAGCCGTGACCTACGAGCAGTACTTC.

This chain joins TRBV27 and TRBJ1-2; possible D gene TRBD1, 5 bases. Between the trimmed V and J ends, which lost 6 bases and 4 bases, there was a span of 9 bases. This CDR3 comprises 12 residues. Looked up from germline, CDR1 is MNHEY and CDR2 is SMNVEV (reference sequence). The CDR3 DNA follows: TGTGCCAGCAGGGGGCGCGCCTATGGCTACACCTTC. Amino acids: CASRGRAYGYTF.

This chain joins TRBV28 and TRBJ2-7, with TRBD1 identical over 7 bases. The CDR3 is made up of 16 amino acids. The V gene end was trimmed by 5 bases and the J gene end by 3 bases; junction bases not matched to a gene: 13. Germline-derived CDR1 and CDR2 are MDHEN and SYDVKM. CDR3 sequence: CASSPSPGQPFYEQYF. CDR3 nucleotide sequence: TGTGCCAGCAGTCCTTCTCCGGGACAGCCCTTCTACGAGCAGTACTTC.

This chain joins TRBV5-1 and TRBJ1-2, with 8 bases matching TRBD1. CDR3 length: 16 amino acids. Germline trimming cut 0 bases from V and 0 bases from J; bases unmatched to any gene: 4. Germline CDR1 reads SGHRS; CDR2 reads YFSETQ. The CDR3 nucleotides read TGCGCCAGCAGCTTGGGGACAGGGATCTCTAACTATGGCTACACCTTC. It yields the protein CASSLGTGISNYGYTF.